One and the same sample provided the 5 T cell receptor beta chains below, sequenced in a study of blood T cell repertoires in COVID-19. Only in-frame clones appear in the TCRdb table, and some are missing; sequencing was by immunoSEQ multiplex PCR. This sample has roughly 170,000 clones; about 88% occur once, and the top ten carry 25% to 30%. Sequencing was done on a sample of peripheral blood. These receptors were collected from a man in his sixties with acute or convalescent COVID-19.

The chain carries TRBV12-3 or TRBV12-4 and TRBJ2-5; possibly TRBD1 for D (6 bases). The CDR3 runs 13 residues. The germline V and J ends were trimmed by 1 base and 4 bases, with 7 bases remaining between them. CDR3 region: CASSLGRGETQYF. The CDR3 DNA sequence: TGTGCCAGCAGTTTAGGCAGGGGAGAGACCCAGTACTTC.

CDR3 amino acids: CASSEDWRAGYTF. Written as DNA, the CDR3 is TGTGCCAGCAGTGAAGATTGGAGGGCGGGCTACACCTTC. The chain employs TRBV6-1 and TRBJ1-2; D uncertain. Between the trimmed V and J ends, which lost 1 base and 8 bases, there was a span of 11 bases. This CDR3 has 13 amino acids. Germline V gene data show CDR1 as MNHNS and CDR2 as SASEGT.

The chain joins TRBV12-5 to TRBJ2-1, with 7 bases aligning to TRBD2. Trimming removed 5 bases from V and 7 bases from J; junction bases left unmatched: 8. The CDR3 is made up of 14 amino acids. Germline CDR1 reads LGHNT; CDR2 reads FRNRAP. The CDR3 region has the DNA TGTGCTAGTGGTCCGACTAGCCGTCTAAATGAGCAGTTCTTC. Protein: CASGPTSRLNEQFF.

The chain uses TRBV6-5 and TRBJ2-1, with TRBD1 matching over 8 bases. Trimming at V came to 6 bases and at J to 3 bases, leaving 4 bases not matched to a gene. The CDR3 contains 14 residues. The V gene's germline CDR1 is MNHEY and CDR2 SVGAGI. CDR3 sequence reads: CASRGQDHYNEQFF. CDR3 DNA sequence: TGTGCCAGCAGGGGACAGGACCACTACAATGAGCAGTTCTTC.

Concerning this clone itself: This sample includes further DNA sequences coding for the same CDR3. The chain joins TRBV18 to TRBJ2-2; the match to TRBD1 covers 8 bases. Germline V CDR1 and CDR2: KGHSH, LQKENI. This CDR3 has 16 amino acids. With 3 bases clipped from V and 3 bases from J, the junction kept 6 bases outside the gene matches. CDR3 in amino acids: CASSPPRGRDTGELFF. In nucleotides, the CDR3 is TGTGCCAGCTCACCTCCCAGGGGGCGAGACACCGGGGAGCTGTTTTTT. Based on the CDR3 plus reference TRBV18 and TRBJ2-2, the full variable domain is NAGVMQNPRHLVRRRGQEARLRCSPMKGHSHVYWYRQLPEEGLKFMVYLQKENIIDESGMPKERFSAEFPKEGPSILRIQQVVRGDSAAYFCASSPPRGRDTGELFFGEGSRLTVL.